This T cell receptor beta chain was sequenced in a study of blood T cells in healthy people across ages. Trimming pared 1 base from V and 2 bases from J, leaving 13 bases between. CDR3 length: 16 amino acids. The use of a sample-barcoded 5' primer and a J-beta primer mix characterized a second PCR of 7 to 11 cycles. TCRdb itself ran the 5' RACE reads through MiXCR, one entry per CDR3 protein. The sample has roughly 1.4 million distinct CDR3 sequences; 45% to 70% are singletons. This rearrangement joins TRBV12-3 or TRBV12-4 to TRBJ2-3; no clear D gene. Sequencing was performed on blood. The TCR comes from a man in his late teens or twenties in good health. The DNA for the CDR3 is TGTGCCAGCAGTTTAGGGGTGCTAGGGCTCACAGATACGCAGTATTTT. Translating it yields CASSLGVLGLTDTQYF.